One sample yielded the 2 T cell receptor beta chains listed below, sequenced in a study of graft-versus-host responses after intestinal transplantation. Assay: immunoSEQ multiplex PCR; the TCRdb copy retains only in-frame clones and omits some. Of fewer than 45,000 clones in the sample, about 89% were seen once. The sequencing used PBMCs, collected almost 320 days after intestinal transplant. Receptors were obtained from a human patient who received an intestinal transplant, so some T cells may come from the graft donor.

V is TRBV6-1 and J is TRBJ1-5, with D perhaps TRBD1 (5 bases). The germline V and J ends were trimmed by 10 bases and 4 bases, with 20 bases remaining between them. The CDR3 runs to 15 residues. Germline V CDR1 and CDR2: MNHNS, SASEGT. The CDR3 DNA sequence: TGTGCCAATATTCGTTTGGGGCCATTGAATCAGCCCCAGCATTTT. Translated, it gives CANIRLGPLNQPQHF.

This chain uses TRBV5-6 with TRBJ2-7, with D perhaps assigned TRBD1 or TRBD2 (5 bases each). The V and J ends lost 5 bases and 2 bases respectively, with 11 bases between them. This CDR3 comprises 13 residues. Germline loops: CDR1 SGHDT, CDR2 YYEEEE. The CDR3 loop reads CASSPPGPYEQYF. Written as DNA, the CDR3 is TGTGCCAGCAGTCCCCCGGGGCCCTACGAGCAGTACTTC. Full variable domain (outside the CDR3, taken from reference TRBV5-6 and TRBJ2-7): DAGVTQSPTHLIKTRGQQVTLRCSPKSGHDTVSWYQQALGQGPQFIFQYYEEEERQRGNFPDRFSGHQFPNYSSELNVNALLLGDSALYLCASSPPGPYEQYFGPGTRLTVT.